This T cell receptor beta chain was obtained from a study of blood T cells in healthy people across ages. The J segment lost 0 bases and the V segment lost 6 bases, leaving 3 bases of the junction unmatched. CDR1 is SGHDN, CDR2 FVKESK, per germline. There are 15 residues in the CDR3. Sample-barcoded 5' priming and a J-beta primer mix drove a second PCR of about 7 to 11 cycles. TCRdb called the 5' RACE reads again in MiXCR, with one record for every CDR3 protein. The table records hundreds of thousands of distinct CDR3 sequences, roughly 50% of them present only once. The clonotype originates from a man under 40 in good health. Sequenced input: blood. The rearrangement joins TRBV14 to TRBJ2-1; 9 bases are shared with TRBD1. CDR3: CASRSTGGSYNEQFF. Here the CDR3 DNA reads TGTGCCAGCAGATCGACAGGGGGCTCCTACAATGAGCAGTTCTTC.